The clone carrying this TCR beta chain was detected many times. Its antigen is unidentified. The TCR library protocol was used to attach unique molecular identifiers. These identifiers were attached to individual cDNA molecules. MiXCR, run by TCRdb on the 5' RACE reads, gives a single entry per CDR3 protein. The sample records over 35,000 distinct CDR3 sequences, roughly 6% being singletons. These data come from a study of early T cells in non-severe SARS-CoV-2 infection. Turning to the study itself: The chains were unpaired, and the sequenced material was bulk RNA from unsorted whole blood.

Overall study results and limits: Matching against VDJdb likely underestimated virus-specific expansions, favoring anti-spike CD8.

J lost 6 bases, V lost 5 bases, and 2 bases had no gene match. This CDR3 is 13 amino acids long. Germline V CDR1 and CDR2: MNHNS, SASEGT. The input for sequencing was whole blood, taken at baseline. This receptor was obtained from an adult who was a healthcare worker with PCR-confirmed SARS-CoV-2 infection or an uninfected control (not recorded which). V and J are TRBV6-1 and TRBJ2-4; 9 bases map to TRBD2. CDR3 protein: CASSNSGGNIQYF. Written as DNA, the CDR3 is TGTGCCAGCAGTAATAGCGGGGGAAACATTCAGTACTTC.